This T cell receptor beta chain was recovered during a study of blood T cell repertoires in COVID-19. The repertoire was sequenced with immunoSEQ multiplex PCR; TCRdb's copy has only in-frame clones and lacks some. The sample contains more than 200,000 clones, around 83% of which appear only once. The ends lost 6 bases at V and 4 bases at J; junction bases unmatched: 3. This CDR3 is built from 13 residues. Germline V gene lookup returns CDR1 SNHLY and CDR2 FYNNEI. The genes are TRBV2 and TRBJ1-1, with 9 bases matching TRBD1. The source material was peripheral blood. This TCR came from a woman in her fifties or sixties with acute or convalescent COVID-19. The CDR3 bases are TGTGCCAGCAGACAGGGGGCGACCACTGAAGCTTTCTTT. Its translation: CASRQGATTEAFF.